These T cell receptor beta chains were read from a single sample in a study of blood T cell repertoires in COVID-19. The assay was immunoSEQ multiplex PCR, and TCRdb's table has in-frame clones only and misses some. This sample has some 320,000 clones, with approximately 91% found just once. Material: PBMCs or T cells enriched from blood (not recorded which). These receptors were collected from a man aged 55 to 69 who had recovered from COVID-19. The CDR3 runs from the conserved cysteine through the conserved F or W. The D gene is left open where the match is weak. Some rows have no size entry. The others give once, few or many, or a class for an expanded clone.

>TRBJ2-3|TRBV5-1|-|TRBD2
TGCGCCAGCGGCAGCGGGAGGGTGCGAGATACGCAGTATTTT
CASGSGRVRDTQYF
>TRBJ2-7|TRBV7-2|-|-
TGTGCCAGCAGCTTAGGCGGGACAGCCACCTACGAGCAGTACTTC
CASSLGGTATYEQYF
>TRBJ1-2|TRBV29-1|-|-
TGCCTTGGTGGCAACGACTATGGCTACACCTTC
CLGGNDYGYTF
>TRBJ2-5|TRBV5-1|-|TRBD1
TGCGCCAGCAACCTGGGACAGGGGAAAGAGACCCAGTACTTC
CASNLGQGKETQYF
>TRBJ1-5|TRBV19|-|-
TGTGCCAGTAGTTCACAAGGCAATCAGCCCCAGCATTTT
CASSSQGNQPQHF
>TRBJ2-6|TRBV7-3|once|-
TGTGCCAGCAGCTTAGCGGTGGCTGGGGCCAACGTCCTGACTTTC
CASSLAVAGANVLTF
>TRBJ1-1|TRBV19|-|-
TGTGCCAGTAGTATCCCAGGGAAGAGTACTGAAGCTTTCTTT
CASSIPGKSTEAFF
>TRBJ2-3|TRBV7-2|-|TRBD2
TGTGCCAGCAGCTTAGCCGCGAGTCTAGCGGGCGATACGCAGTATTTT
CASSLAASLAGDTQYF
>TRBJ1-4|TRBV9|once|TRBD1
TGTGCCAGCAGCCAGGACAGGTGGGACGAAAAACTGTTTTTT
CASSQDRWDEKLFF
>TRBJ2-7|TRBV7-9|-|TRBD1
TGTGCCAGCAGCCCCGGACAGGGGGCACGGGGACCATCCTACGAGCAGTACTTC
CASSPGQGARGPSYEQYF
>TRBJ1-2|TRBV4-3|-|TRBD1
TGCGCCAGCAGTCTTGGAGACAGGGGTCTCTATGGCTACACCTTC
CASSLGDRGLYGYTF
>TRBJ1-3|TRBV5-1|once|-
TGCGCCAGCAGGATTGACAGCGACTCTGGAAACACCATATATTTT
CASRIDSDSGNTIYF
>TRBJ2-7|TRBV7-3|-|TRBD2
TGTGCCAGCAGCCTCTTAGGGACTAGCTACTTAGGATCCTACGAGCAGTACTTC
CASSLLGTSYLGSYEQYF
>TRBJ2-1|TRBV7-3|-|-
TGTGCCAGCAGCTTACTGACCCCGGCAGGGCACAATGAGCAGTTCTTC
CASSLLTPAGHNEQFF
>TRBJ2-2|TRBV27|-|TRBD2
TGTGCCAGCAGTCCTTACGCGACTAGCGGGTTTGGCGGGGAGCTGTTTTTT
CASSPYATSGFGGELFF
>TRBJ2-7|TRBV5-6|-|TRBD1
TGTGCCAGCAGCTGGGGGACAGGCACCTACGAGCAGTACTTC
CASSWGTGTYEQYF
>TRBJ2-7|TRBV5-6|-|TRBD1
TGTGCCAGCAGCGTATTAACAGGGGGCTCTTACGAGCAGTACTTC
CASSVLTGGSYEQYF
>TRBJ1-4|TRBV5-4|-|-
TGTGCCAGCAGCTTGAGGAGCTCAACTAATGAAAAACTGTTTTTT
CASSLRSSTNEKLFF
>TRBJ2-3|TRBV5-1|-|-
TGCGCCAGCAGCTTCACAGGGTACACAGATACGCAGTATTTT
CASSFTGYTDTQYF
>TRBJ1-5|TRBV6-5|-|-
TGTGCCAGCAGCCTTGTCAGGGACAATCAGCCCCAGCATTTT
CASSLVRDNQPQHF
>TRBJ2-7|TRBV19|-|-
TGTGCCAGTAGTATTTATTCCGACAGCTCCTACGAGCAGTACTTC
CASSIYSDSSYEQYF
>TRBJ1-1|TRBV19|-|TRBD1
TGTGCCAGTAGTTTCGGGACAGGGGGCCGAGAAACTGAAGCTTTCTTT
CASSFGTGGRETEAFF
>TRBJ2-2|TRBV2|-|-
TGTGCCAGCAGTATCACTACCCACACCGGGGAGCTGTTTTTT
CASSITTHTGELFF
>TRBJ2-7|TRBV19|-|TRBD2
TGTGCCAGTAGTACTTTAGCGGGAGTCTACGAGCAGTACTTC
CASSTLAGVYEQYF
>TRBJ2-1|TRBV2|-|-
TGTGCCAGCAGCGCCGGGACTCCCTTTAGCGGGCAGTTCTTC
CASSAGTPFSGQFF
>TRBJ2-1|TRBV9|-|TRBD1
TGTGCCAGCAGCGCCCCTGGGGGACAGGGAGGTGGAGGCCTTTACAATGAGCAGTTCTTC
CASSAPGGQGGGGLYNEQFF
>TRBJ1-6|TRBV4-2|-|-
TGTGCCAGCAGCCAAGATAGGGCAGGGAGGGTCGTGAATTCACCCCTCCACTTT
CASSQDRAGRVVNSPLHF
>TRBJ2-7|TRBV2|-|TRBD2
TGTGCCAGCAGCGCTTCCCGACTAGCGCGCCAGGGGTACGAGCAGTACTTC
CASSASRLARQGYEQYF
>TRBJ2-1|TRBV7-2|-|TRBD2
TGTGCCAGCAGCTTAGGGGAGGGCTCCTACAATGAGCAGTTCTTC
CASSLGEGSYNEQFF
>TRBJ1-1|TRBV12-3/TRBV12-4|-|TRBD1
TGTGCCAGCAGTTTAAACAGGGGGACTGAAGCTTTCTTT
CASSLNRGTEAFF
>TRBJ1-5|TRBV6-5|once|-
TGTGCCAGCGGAACCGGGGGGGTCCGTCAGCCCCAGCATTTT
CASGTGGVRQPQHF
>TRBJ1-1|TRBV9|few|TRBD1
TGTGCCAGCAGCAAGGGACAGGGGTCCACTGAAGCTTTCTTT
CASSKGQGSTEAFF
>TRBJ2-2|TRBV11-2|-|-
TGTGCCAGCAGCTTAGTCCGGGGGAACACCGGGGAGCTGTTTTTT
CASSLVRGNTGELFF
>TRBJ2-2|TRBV5-4|-|-
TGTGCCAGCAGCTTGGCCCTCCCCCCGCGTGACGGGGAGCTGTTTTTT
CASSLALPPRDGELFF
>TRBJ1-3|TRBV19|-|-
TGTGCCAGTAGTATCCTAAGTGGAAACACCATATATTTT
CASSILSGNTIYF
>TRBJ1-6|TRBV27|-|-
TGTGCCAGTAATAAAAAGTGGAGCTCCTATAATTCACCCCTCCACTTT
CASNKKWSSYNSPLHF
>TRBJ1-2|TRBV7-9|-|-
TGTGCCAGCAGCTTAGCCGTACAGGGCCTAGGCTATGGCTACACCTTC
CASSLAVQGLGYGYTF
>TRBJ1-2|TRBV29-1|-|TRBD1
TGCAGCGTTGGTGGGGGACAGGGGGCGCTTGGCTACACCTTC
CSVGGGQGALGYTF
>TRBJ2-2|TRBV7-2|-|-
TGTGCCAGCAGCTCCTTCCCCGGGGCCGGGGAGCTGTTTTTT
CASSSFPGAGELFF
>TRBJ2-3|TRBV3-1/TRBV3-2|-|TRBD2
TGTGCCAGTGGCCGACGGGAGGGCCTTGATACGCAGTATTTT
CASGRREGLDTQYF
>TRBJ2-6|TRBV5-1|-|-
TGCGCCAGCAGCTCGGGTTCCCACTCTGGGGCCAACGTCCTGACTTTC
CASSSGSHSGANVLTF
>TRBJ2-1|TRBV18|-|TRBD2
TGTGCCAGCTCTCGGACTAGCGGGACCCTCGGAATCAATGAGCAGTTCTTC
CASSRTSGTLGINEQFF
>TRBJ1-2|TRBV28|-|-
TGTGCCAGCAGCCCTCCCACCTATGAGAGGGGCTACACCTTC
CASSPPTYERGYTF
>TRBJ2-1|TRBV6-2/TRBV6-3|-|-
TGTGCCAGCAGCCCTCTAGCGTTCAGCTCCTACAATGAGCAGTTCTTC
CASSPLAFSSYNEQFF
>TRBJ2-1|TRBV10-3|-|-
TGTGCCATCAGTGTCAGGGGCGACAATGAGCAGTTCTTC
CAISVRGDNEQFF
>TRBJ1-1|TRBV3-1/TRBV3-2|-|-
TGTGCCAGCAGCCAAGTAGACCGGGGAGCTTTCTTT
CASSQVDRGAFF
>TRBJ1-2|TRBV24-1|-|-
TGTGCCACCAGTGATCCGACAGGCCTCGGCGGCTACACCTTC
CATSDPTGLGGYTF